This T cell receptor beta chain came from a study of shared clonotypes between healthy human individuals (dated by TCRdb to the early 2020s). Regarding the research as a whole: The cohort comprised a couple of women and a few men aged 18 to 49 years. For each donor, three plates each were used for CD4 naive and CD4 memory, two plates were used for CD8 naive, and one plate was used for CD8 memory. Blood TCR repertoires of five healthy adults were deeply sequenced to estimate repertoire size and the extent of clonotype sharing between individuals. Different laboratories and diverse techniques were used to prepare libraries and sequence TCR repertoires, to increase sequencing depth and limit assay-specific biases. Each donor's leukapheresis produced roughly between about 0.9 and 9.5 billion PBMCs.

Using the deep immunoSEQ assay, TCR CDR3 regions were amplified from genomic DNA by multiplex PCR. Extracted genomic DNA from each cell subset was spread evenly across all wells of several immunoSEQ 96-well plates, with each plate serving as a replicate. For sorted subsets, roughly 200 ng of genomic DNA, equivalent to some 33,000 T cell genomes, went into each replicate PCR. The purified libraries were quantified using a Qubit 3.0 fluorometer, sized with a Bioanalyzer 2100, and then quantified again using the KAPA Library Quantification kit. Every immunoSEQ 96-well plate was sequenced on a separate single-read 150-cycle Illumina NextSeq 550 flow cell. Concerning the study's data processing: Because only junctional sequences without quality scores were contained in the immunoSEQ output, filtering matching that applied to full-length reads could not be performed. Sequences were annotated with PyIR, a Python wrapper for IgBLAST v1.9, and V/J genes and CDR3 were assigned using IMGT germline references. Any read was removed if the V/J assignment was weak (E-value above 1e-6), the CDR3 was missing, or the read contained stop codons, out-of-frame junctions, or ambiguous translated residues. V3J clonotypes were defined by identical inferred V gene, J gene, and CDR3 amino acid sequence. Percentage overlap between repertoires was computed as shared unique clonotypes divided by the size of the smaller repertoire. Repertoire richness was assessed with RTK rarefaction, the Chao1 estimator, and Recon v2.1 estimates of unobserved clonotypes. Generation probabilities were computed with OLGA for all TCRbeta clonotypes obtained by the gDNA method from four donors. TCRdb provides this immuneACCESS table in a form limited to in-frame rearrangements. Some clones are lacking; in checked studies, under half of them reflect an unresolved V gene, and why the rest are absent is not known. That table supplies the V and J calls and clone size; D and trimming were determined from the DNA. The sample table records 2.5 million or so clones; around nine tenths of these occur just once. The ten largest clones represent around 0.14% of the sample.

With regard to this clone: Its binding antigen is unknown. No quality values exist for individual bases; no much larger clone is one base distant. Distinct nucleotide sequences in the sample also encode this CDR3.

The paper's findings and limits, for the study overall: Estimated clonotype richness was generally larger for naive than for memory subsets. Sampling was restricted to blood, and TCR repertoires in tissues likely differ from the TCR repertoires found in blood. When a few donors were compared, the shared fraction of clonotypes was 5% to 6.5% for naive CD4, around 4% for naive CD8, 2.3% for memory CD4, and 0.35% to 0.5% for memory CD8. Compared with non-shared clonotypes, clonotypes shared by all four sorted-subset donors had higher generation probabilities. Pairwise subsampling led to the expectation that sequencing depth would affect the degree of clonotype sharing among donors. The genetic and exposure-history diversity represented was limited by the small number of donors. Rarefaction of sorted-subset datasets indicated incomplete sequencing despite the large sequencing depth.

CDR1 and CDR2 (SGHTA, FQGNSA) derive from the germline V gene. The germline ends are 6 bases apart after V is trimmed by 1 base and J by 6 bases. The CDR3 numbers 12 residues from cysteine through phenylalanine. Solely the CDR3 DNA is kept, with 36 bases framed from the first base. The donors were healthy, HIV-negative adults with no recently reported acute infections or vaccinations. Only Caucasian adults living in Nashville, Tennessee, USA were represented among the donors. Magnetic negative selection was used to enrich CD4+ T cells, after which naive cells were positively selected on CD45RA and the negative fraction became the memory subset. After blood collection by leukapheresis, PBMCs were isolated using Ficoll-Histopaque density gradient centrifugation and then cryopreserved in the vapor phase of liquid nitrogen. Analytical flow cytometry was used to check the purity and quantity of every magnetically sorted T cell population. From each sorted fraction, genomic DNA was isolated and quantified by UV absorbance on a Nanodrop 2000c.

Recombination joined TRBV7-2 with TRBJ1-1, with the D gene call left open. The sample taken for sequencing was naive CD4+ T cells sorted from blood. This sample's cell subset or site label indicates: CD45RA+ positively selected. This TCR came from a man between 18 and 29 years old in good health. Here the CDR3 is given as CASSLGGPEAFF. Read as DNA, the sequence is TGTGCCAGCAGCTTAGGAGGGCCTGAAGCTTTCTTT.